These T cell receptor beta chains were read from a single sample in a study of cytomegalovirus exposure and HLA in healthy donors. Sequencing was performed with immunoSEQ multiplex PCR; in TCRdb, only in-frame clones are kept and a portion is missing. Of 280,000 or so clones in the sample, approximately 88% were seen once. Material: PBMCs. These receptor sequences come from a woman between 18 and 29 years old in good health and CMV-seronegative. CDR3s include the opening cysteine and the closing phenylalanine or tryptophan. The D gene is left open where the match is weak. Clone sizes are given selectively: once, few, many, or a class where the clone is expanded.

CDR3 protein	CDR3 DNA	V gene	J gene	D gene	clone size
CASQRGTDVMTNTGELFF	TGTGCCAGCCAGCGCGGGACAGATGTAATGACGAACACCGGGGAGCTGTTTTTT	TRBV2	TRBJ2-2	.	.
CASSPGLAGETQYF	TGTGCCAGCAGTCCGGGACTAGCGGGTGAGACCCAGTACTTC	TRBV28	TRBJ2-5	TRBD2	.
CASSLHGYQPQHF	TGTGCCAGCAGTTTACACGGTTATCAGCCCCAGCATTTT	TRBV27	TRBJ1-5	.	.
CAWRYRRAGELFF	TGTGCCTGGAGATACAGGAGGGCCGGGGAGCTGTTTTTT	TRBV30	TRBJ2-2	.	.
CASRAGEAAEQYF	TGTGCCAGCCGCGCGGGAGAGGCCGCCGAGCAGTACTTC	TRBV6-6	TRBJ2-7	TRBD2	many
CASSLEVRGGNSPLHF	TGTGCCAGCAGCTTGGAAGTGCGGGGAGGTAATTCACCCCTCCACTTT	TRBV5-4	TRBJ1-6	.	.
CSGGGRHTEAFF	TGCAGTGGAGGGGGCAGACACACTGAAGCTTTCTTT	TRBV29-1	TRBJ1-1	TRBD1	.
CASSSIGQGASYEQYF	TGTGCCAGCAGTTCCATCGGACAGGGAGCCTCCTACGAGCAGTACTTC	TRBV28	TRBJ2-7	TRBD1	.
CAIAVGGEIKGNEQFF	TGTGCCATCGCCGTGGGGGGAGAGATTAAGGGCAATGAGCAGTTCTTC	TRBV19	TRBJ2-1	.	.
CASSSGRGRETQYF	TGTGCCAGCAGTAGCGGGAGAGGGAGAGAGACCCAGTACTTC	TRBV25-1	TRBJ2-5	TRBD2	.
CASSEVPTTDSYNEQFF	TGTGCCAGCAGTGAAGTTCCCACTACCGACTCCTACAATGAGCAGTTCTTC	TRBV6-1	TRBJ2-1	.	.
CASRQLAGSRSEQFF	TGTGCCAGCAGGCAACTAGCGGGAAGTCGTAGTGAGCAGTTCTTC	TRBV2	TRBJ2-1	TRBD2	.
CASSPSGFAGETQYF	TGTGCCAGCTCACCAAGCGGTTTTGCGGGAGAGACCCAGTACTTC	TRBV18	TRBJ2-5	.	.
CASTSTGYQPQHF	TGTGCCAGCACCTCCACAGGGTATCAGCCCCAGCATTTT	TRBV28	TRBJ1-5	.	.
CASSETGLAENIQYF	TGCGCCAGCAGTGAGACGGGACTAGCGGAAAACATTCAGTACTTC	TRBV10-2	TRBJ2-4	TRBD2	few
CASSEGQVNQPQHF	TGTGCCAGCAGTGAAGGGCAGGTTAATCAGCCCCAGCATTTT	TRBV2	TRBJ1-5	.	.
CASSLSGLAGFKYEQYF	TGTGCCAGCAGTTTATCCGGACTAGCGGGCTTCAAATACGAGCAGTACTTC	TRBV27	TRBJ2-7	TRBD2	.
CASSDRVWGKLFF	TGTGCCAGCAGTGACAGGGTATGGGGGAAACTGTTTTTT	TRBV27	TRBJ1-4	TRBD1	.
CASMGQPPTLSGANVLTF	TGCGCCAGCATGGGCCAGCCTCCCACCCTCTCTGGGGCCAACGTCCTGACTTTC	TRBV5-1	TRBJ2-6	.	.
CASNVGQGSYEQYF	TGTGCCAGCAACGTGGGACAGGGCTCCTACGAGCAGTACTTC	TRBV2	TRBJ2-7	TRBD1	.
CASSLRVTGGWYEQYF	TGTGCCAGCAGTTTAAGAGTGACAGGGGGTTGGTACGAGCAGTACTTC	TRBV28	TRBJ2-7	TRBD1	.
CASSLSWTRGYNEQFF	TGTGCCAGCAGCTTGAGTTGGACTAGGGGTTACAATGAGCAGTTCTTC	TRBV7-2	TRBJ2-1	TRBD2	.
CASSHPRLAVYNEQFF	TGTGCCAGCAGCCACCCACGACTAGCGGTCTACAATGAGCAGTTCTTC	TRBV14	TRBJ2-1	TRBD2	.
CAWSAWRPSPQETQYF	TGTGCCTGGAGTGCATGGAGGCCTAGCCCTCAAGAGACCCAGTACTTC	TRBV30	TRBJ2-5	.	.
CASSVGQGGNEKLFF	TGTGCCAGCAGTGTAGGACAGGGAGGTAATGAAAAACTGTTTTTT	TRBV25-1	TRBJ1-4	TRBD1	few
CASSPSEGASSYEQYF	TGTGCCAGCAGCCCCAGTGAGGGTGCCAGCTCCTACGAGCAGTACTTC	TRBV7-8	TRBJ2-7	.	.
CASSVEGREAYNEQFF	TGTGCCAGCAGCGTAGAGGGGCGGGAGGCCTACAATGAGCAGTTCTTC	TRBV9	TRBJ2-1	TRBD2	.
CASSSTGELFF	TGCGCCAGCAGCTCGACCGGGGAGCTGTTTTTT	TRBV5-1	TRBJ2-2	.	.
CASSLGGSGRARFF	TGCGCCAGCAGCTTGGGGGGGAGCGGGAGGGCCCGGTTCTTC	TRBV5-1	TRBJ2-1	TRBD2	many
CASSFGSGSFNEQFF	TGTGCCAGCAGTTTCGGTAGCGGGAGTTTTAATGAGCAGTTCTTC	TRBV28	TRBJ2-1	TRBD2	.
CASSLEGGEQYF	TGTGCCAGCAGTTTGGAGGGCGGCGAGCAGTACTTC	TRBV27	TRBJ2-7	.	.
CASVRTSGNDEQFF	TGTGCCAGCGTTAGGACTAGCGGGAACGATGAGCAGTTCTTC	TRBV6-1	TRBJ2-1	TRBD2	.
CATSSGLMGYTF	TGTGCCACATCCTCAGGGTTAATGGGCTACACCTTC	TRBV28	TRBJ1-2	.	few
CASSPGGGRNEQFF	TGTGCCAGCAGCCCTGGGGGAGGCCGCAATGAGCAGTTCTTC	TRBV4-2	TRBJ2-1	.	.
CASSYQGGGNQPQHF	TGTGCCAGCAGTTACCAGGGTGGGGGCAATCAGCCCCAGCATTTT	TRBV6-5	TRBJ1-5	.	.